This TCR beta chain was retrieved from a study of T cells after yellow fever vaccination. Whole-study results and caveats: Primary-vaccination clones mostly resurfaced post-booster (around 96% CD4, approximately 90% CD8). CD4 and CD8 compartments shared a small share of clonotypes, likely from convergent recombination. Researchers report a weaker secondary response that nonetheless peaked faster, day 5 versus 15.

Generation of TCR cDNA used 5'RACE template switching (which added a universal primer site and UMIs). TCRdb reprocessed the 5' RACE reads with MiXCR, giving one entry per CDR3 protein. The data show a few hundred thousand distinct CDR3 sequences, 3.5% to 4.5% seen once. The germline V gene encodes CDR1 SEHNR and CDR2 FQNEAQ (reference sequence). V was pared by 8 bases and J by 10 bases, with 14 bases of the junction left unmatched. The CDR3 consists of 14 residues. This clonotype has a count of ten or more. What it binds is unknown. The TCR sequence derives from a man younger than 35 who received the YFV17D yellow fever vaccine. The chain uses TRBV7-9 and TRBJ2-1, with TRBD1 matching over 7 bases. The material was PBMCs, obtained 5 days after the yellow fever booster vaccination. The CDR3 region is CASYWGQPLIEQFF. For the CDR3, the DNA is TGTGCCAGCTACTGGGGACAGCCCCTCATAGAGCAGTTCTTC. Variable domain in full (rest from reference TRBV7-9 and TRBJ2-1): DTGVSQNPRHKITKRGQNVTFRCDPISEHNRLYWYRQTLGQGPEFLTYFQNEAQLEKSRLLSDRFSAERPKGSFSTLEIQRTEQGDSAMYLCASYWGQPLIEQFFGPGTRLTVL.